The 21 T cell receptor beta chains presented below share a single source sample, sequenced in a study of blood T cells in healthy people across ages (dated by TCRdb to the mid-2010s). Libraries came from 5' RACE. The sample was run on an Illumina HiSeq 2500. A second about 7 to 12 cycle PCR used a sample-barcoded 5' primer and a J-beta primer mix. The public reads were reprocessed in TCRdb via fastp at Q25 and MiXCR, keeping in-frame beta chains. Each entry merges the rows of one CDR3 protein and shows their most common DNA and genes. This sample comprises 1.5 million to 2 million distinct CDR3 sequences, around half of them detected only once. The ten largest make up less than 2.5% of the sample. The sample consisted of blood. These receptors came from a middle-aged woman in good health.

The CDR3 region has the DNA TGTGCCAGCAGTTCCGACAGCCATGGCTACACCTTC. Encoded protein: CASSSDSHGYTF. The chain has TRBV6-5 and TRBJ1-2; tentative D call: TRBD1 (5 bases). V shed 4 bases and J shed 6 bases, with 9 bases lying between them. This CDR3 comprises 12 residues. Per germline, CDR1 MNHEY and CDR2 SVGAGI.

The rearrangement joins TRBV3-1 to TRBJ1-4; D remains unclear. CDR3 length equals 13 residues. The V and J ends lost 2 bases and 3 bases respectively, with 4 bases between them. Germline CDR1 LGHDT, CDR2 YNNKEL (reference sequence). The DNA for the CDR3 is TGTGCCAGCAGCCAAAGGTCTAATGAAAAACTGTTTTTT. The encoded protein is CASSQRSNEKLFF.

The chain joins TRBV4-3 to TRBJ2-7; D unclear. Germline V gives CDR1 LGHNA, CDR2 YSLEER. The V end was cut by 0 bases, the J end by 4 bases, with 19 bases between. The length of the CDR3 is 17 residues. The CDR3 nucleotides are TGCGCCAGCAGCCAAGATTACGGGTTTATGGGGTTATACGAGCAGTACTTC. The encoded protein is CASSQDYGFMGLYEQYF.

A few counts support this clonotype. This chain uses TRBV11-2 with TRBJ2-6, with a tentative D call TRBD2 (5 bases). Trimming took off 10 bases at V and 0 bases at J, with 13 bases between the two ends. Germline V CDR1 and CDR2: SGHAT, FQNNGV. This CDR3 spans 15 amino acids. The CDR3 sequence is CATGTAGSGANVLTF. The CDR3 nucleotides read TGTGCCACCGGAACCGCGGGCTCTGGGGCCAACGTCCTGACTTTC.

This clonotype was recorded a few times. This chain links TRBV4-3 with TRBJ2-7, with 8 bases lining up with TRBD1. J gave up 3 bases and V 4 bases, and 11 bases lay outside the gene matches. This CDR3 is built from 16 residues. The germline V gene encodes CDR1 LGHNA and CDR2 YSLEER. Here the CDR3 DNA reads TGCGCCAGCAGCCTAGAAATTGGGACAGGAGTCTACGAGCAGTACTTC. It translates to CASSLEIGTGVYEQYF.

The genes are TRBV12-5 and TRBJ2-4; D may be TRBD1 (6 bases). The better agreement between TRBJ2-5 and the DNA end casts doubt on the J call. The CDR3 runs to 15 residues. Looked up from germline, CDR1 is LGHNT and CDR2 is FRNRAP. The CDR3 reads CASGLHKGDQETQYF. DNA for the CDR3: TGTGCTAGTGGTTTGCATAAGGGGGATCAGGAGACCCAGTACTTC.

J is TRBJ1-5 and V is TRBV20-1; D gene ambiguous. Trimming left V 4 bases short and J 0 bases short, with 10 bases between. The germline V gene has CDR1 DFQATT and CDR2 SNEGSKA (reference sequence). CDR3 length: 14 residues. The CDR3 DNA reads as TGCAGTGCTACTCAGACAATTAGCAATCAGCCCCAGCATTTT. It yields the protein CSATQTISNQPQHF.

The chain joins TRBV6-2 or TRBV6-3 to TRBJ2-4; the D is unclear. The J call is in doubt because the DNA end fits TRBJ2-7 better. The CDR3 is made up of 12 amino acids. Germline V lookup: CDR1 MNHEY, CDR2 SVGEGT. The CDR3 nucleotides are TGTGCCAGCAGCGGACCGACCTACGAGCAGTACTTC. This translates into CASSGPTYEQYF.

The chain carries TRBV6-2 or TRBV6-3 and TRBJ2-7, with 10 positions matching TRBD1. This CDR3 contains 13 residues. Per the germline V gene, CDR1 is MNHEY and CDR2 is SVGEGT. Germline trimming cut 8 bases from V and 4 bases from J; bases unmatched to any gene: 5. The CDR3 sequence is CASAGTGAYEQYF. DNA of the CDR3: TGTGCCAGCGCCGGGACAGGGGCGTACGAGCAGTACTTC.

The gene calls are TRBV6-1 and TRBJ2-3; TRBD1 is a possible D gene (5 bases). V was trimmed by 2 bases and J by 1 base, leaving 16 bases between them. This CDR3 has 17 amino acids. Germline CDR1 reads MNHNS; CDR2 reads SASEGT. In nucleotides, the CDR3 is TGTGCCAGCAGTGAAAGGACCAGGGCACCAGGCACAGATACGCAGTATTTT. Protein: CASSERTRAPGTDTQYF.

This sequence joins TRBV24-1 and TRBJ1-5; possible D gene TRBD1, 5 bases. There are 15 residues in the CDR3. V was cut by 3 bases and J by 4 bases, with 12 bases left in between. Germline V CDR1 and CDR2: KGHDR, SFDVKD. CDR3 nucleotides: TGTGCCACCAGTGATGAGGGACCCCCTAATCAGCCCCAGCATTTT. Its translation is CATSDEGPPNQPQHF.

There are a few counts of this clonotype. The gene calls are TRBV27 and TRBJ1-1; TRBD1 might be the D (6 bases). Germline CDR1 is MNHEY and CDR2 is SMNVEV (reference sequence). The CDR3 runs 14 residues. V lost 6 bases and J lost 6, with 17 bases in between. CDR3 coding DNA: TGTGCCAGCAGCAGGGGTGGGGCGGGAGCTGAAGCTTTCTTT. This sequence encodes CASSRGGAGAEAFF.

In its sample, this clonotype was seen a few times. This chain connects TRBV6-2 or TRBV6-3 to TRBJ2-1; TRBD2 matches at 13 bases. CDR1 is MNHEY, CDR2 SVGEGT, per germline. The ends lost 5 bases at V and 7 bases at J; junction bases unmatched: 8. The CDR3 extends over 16 amino acids. CDR3 nucleotide sequence: TGTGCCAGCAGTGGACGGACTAGCGGGGGACCTAATGAGCAGTTCTTC. The encoded protein is CASSGRTSGGPNEQFF.

This clonotype has more than one count but fewer than ten. This chain's CDR3 is CASSLPGTFTDTQYF. Written as DNA, the CDR3 is TGTGCCAGCAGCTTACCCGGGACTTTCACAGATACGCAGTATTTT. This sequence joins TRBV7-2 and TRBJ2-3, with TRBD2 as a possible D gene (6 bases). The CDR3 is made up of 15 amino acids. Trimming took 2 bases from V and 2 from J, leaving 11 bases between them. Germline V gene data show CDR1 as SGHTA and CDR2 as FQGNSA.

This clonotype has only a few counts. The V and J genes are TRBV29-1 and TRBJ1-1; no firm D call. The V gene's germline CDR1 is SQVTM and CDR2 ANQGSEA. The CDR3 consists of 12 residues. V gave up 5 bases and J gave up 4 bases, with 11 bases separating them. The CDR3 loop reads CSVKRVGTEAFF. The DNA for the CDR3 is TGCAGCGTTAAAAGGGTAGGCACTGAAGCTTTCTTT.

This clonotype was counted a few times. The chain couples TRBV7-3 to TRBJ2-3, with 7 nucleotides matching TRBD1. J gave up 1 base and V 6 bases, and 4 bases lay outside the gene matches. Germline CDR1 and CDR2: SGHTA and FQGTGA. The CDR3 has 14 amino acids. This CDR3 reads CASRTTGGTDTQYF. The DNA of the CDR3 is TGTGCCAGCAGAACCACAGGGGGCACAGATACGCAGTATTTT.

The chain recombines TRBV27 with TRBJ2-5; D is unclear. This CDR3 contains 16 residues. Germline V gives CDR1 MNHEY, CDR2 SMNVEV (reference sequence). V was pared by 6 bases and J by 1 base, with 18 bases between. This CDR3 is CASSSLTRSAQETQYF. Here the CDR3 DNA reads TGTGCCAGCAGCTCCCTGACACGGAGCGCCCAAGAGACCCAGTACTTC.

This sequence joins TRBV29-1 and TRBJ1-2, with D possibly TRBD1 on 6 matching bases. CDR1 is SQVTM, CDR2 ANQGSEA, per germline. This CDR3 has 13 residues. V shed 0 bases and J shed 8 bases, with 13 bases lying between them. Here the CDR3 DNA reads TGCAGCGTTGAAGAGCTGGGGGGCATGGGCTACACCTTC. Its translation: CSVEELGGMGYTF. Drawing the rest from reference TRBV29-1 and TRBJ1-2, the complete variable domain is SAVISQKPSRDICQRGTSLTIQCQVDSQVTMMFWYRQQPGQSLTLIATANQGSEATYESGFVIDKFPISRPNLTFSTLTVSNMSPEDSSIYLCSVEELGGMGYTFGSGTRLTVV.

This clonotype was seen only a few times. The chain couples TRBV7-2 to TRBJ2-5; 10 bases line up with TRBD1. Germline V lookup: CDR1 SGHTA, CDR2 FQGNSA. The ends lost 4 bases at V and 5 bases at J; junction bases unmatched: 10. There are 16 residues in the CDR3. This CDR3 reads CASSSPWTGGRETQYF. In nucleotides, the CDR3 is TGTGCCAGCAGCTCCCCCTGGACAGGGGGTCGGGAGACCCAGTACTTC.

This clonotype showed up just a few times. The rearrangement links TRBV7-9 to TRBJ2-1; 9 positions match TRBD1. This CDR3 is built from 16 residues. V gave up 5 bases and J gave up 8 bases; unmatched junction bases: 13. Germline assignment: CDR1 SEHNR and CDR2 FQNEAQ (reference sequence). DNA for the CDR3: TGTGCCAGCAGCCCAGGGGGGGGACAGGGTATTGATGAGCAGTTCTTC. Translated, it gives CASSPGGGQGIDEQFF.

This rearrangement joins TRBV20-1 to TRBJ2-7; 7 bases map to TRBD2. The DNA end lines up better with TRBJ2-5; the J call may be wrong. CDR1 and CDR2 (germline): DFQATT, SNEGSKA (reference sequence). This CDR3 has 15 residues. In DNA, the CDR3 is TGCAGTGCTAGGAATTTGCTAGCGAGGGAGGGGACCCAGTACTTC. Translation: CSARNLLAREGTQYF.